These 5 T cell receptor beta chains originate from one sample sequenced in a study of cytomegalovirus exposure and HLA in healthy donors. Primers for the PCR totalled 60 Vbeta and 13 Jbeta. The method was immunoSEQ multiplex PCR; TCRdb's version includes in-frame clones alone and lacks a portion of them. The sample lists under 200,000 clones, roughly 80% seen once, with more than 4% in the top ten. The sample taken for sequencing was PBMCs. The receptors derive from a male donor in good health and CMV-seronegative.

The chain links TRBV4-1 to TRBJ2-2, with D possibly TRBD2 on 6 matching bases. CDR1 is MGHRA and CDR2 is YSYEKL in the germline V gene. V lost 3 bases and J lost 4, with 12 bases in between. The CDR3 covers 15 residues. DNA of the CDR3: TGCGCCAGCAGCCACCGGACGGGACTCACCGGGGAGCTGTTTTTT. It is translated as CASSHRTGLTGELFF.

J is TRBJ2-3 and V is TRBV18; D not resolved. This CDR3 has 14 amino acids. Germline CDR1 KGHSH, CDR2 LQKENI. V was trimmed by 3 bases and J by 4 bases, leaving 11 bases between them. CDR3 sequence reads: CASSPTFSADTQYF. The DNA of the CDR3 is TGTGCCAGCTCACCGACCTTCAGCGCAGATACGCAGTATTTT.

The chain employs TRBV7-9 and TRBJ2-2, with a possible D match to TRBD2 (6 bases). The germline CDR1 and CDR2 sequences are SEHNR and FQNEAQ (reference sequence). The CDR3 extends over 14 amino acids. V was cut by 7 bases and J by 0 bases, with 9 bases left in between. The CDR3 region has the DNA TGTGCCAGCACCGCGGGGACGAACACCGGGGAGCTGTTTTTT. Translation gives CASTAGTNTGELFF.

The chain employs TRBV5-1 and TRBJ2-1, with 12 bases matching TRBD2. J was trimmed by 5 bases and V by 4 bases; bases with no gene match: 7. Germline loops: CDR1 SGHRS, CDR2 YFSETQ. The CDR3 is made up of 16 amino acids. Here the CDR3 reads CASSLRTSGNHNEQFF. CDR3 sequence (DNA): TGCGCCAGCAGCCTTCGGACTAGCGGGAACCACAATGAGCAGTTCTTC.

The chain links TRBV18 to TRBJ2-4, with TRBD1 matching over 8 bases. V lost 3 bases to trimming and J lost 8 bases; unmatched junction nucleotides: 6. Germline loops: CDR1 KGHSH, CDR2 LQKENI. This CDR3 has 14 amino acids. The CDR3 DNA reads as TGTGCCAGCTCACCGACGACAGGGGTGGACATTCAGTACTTC. Its translation: CASSPTTGVDIQYF.